This passage covers 19 T cell receptor beta chains from one sample sequenced in a study of CD4 and CD8 cells across lung adenocarcinoma regions (dated by TCRdb to 2017 to 2018). Library preparation was by PCR. Reads for this sample came from a HiSeq X Ten. The raw public reads went through TCRdb reprocessing: fastp at Q25, MiXCR clone calling, in-frame beta chains kept. Rows are combined by CDR3 protein, so each entry shows the most common genes and DNA. The sample table holds 2,000 or so distinct CDR3 sequences, of which 46% were seen once. The top ten constitute 20% to 25% of the sample. The sample consisted of CD4+ T cells from the center of a lung tumor. The cell subset or site label for this specimen denotes: tumor center region. These receptors all come from a female donor with lung adenocarcinoma. The CD4 and CD8 labels of this study may be unreliable.

The J gene is TRBJ2-3, the V gene TRBV11-1; TRBD2 agrees at 7 bases. This CDR3 contains 20 residues. With V trimmed by 8 bases and J by 0 bases, 23 bases remained unmatched. Germline V gene sequence: CDR1 SGHAT, CDR2 FQDESV (reference sequence). The CDR3 DNA reads as TGTGCCAGCCTGGCGGGAGATGGTAGGGGCCACGGGGTCAGCACAGATACGCAGTATTTT. Protein: CASLAGDGRGHGVSTDTQYF.

This clonotype was detected only a few times. The rearrangement joins TRBV6-4 to TRBJ2-1; D uncertain. Germline-derived CDR1 and CDR2 are MRHNA and SNTAGT. There are 15 residues in the CDR3. With 0 bases removed from V and 0 bases from J, the gap between germline ends came to 6 bases. The CDR3 spells CASSDSQSSYNEQFF. The CDR3 coding sequence is TGTGCCAGCAGTGACTCACAGAGCTCCTACAATGAGCAGTTCTTC.

A few counts support this clonotype. The V call is TRBV6-1, the J call TRBJ2-1, with a possible D match to TRBD2 (5 bases). The J call may be incorrect, as the DNA end agrees better with TRBJ2-7. The germline CDR1 and CDR2 sequences are MNHNS and SASEGT. The CDR3 is 16 residues long. The CDR3 DNA reads as TGTGCCAGCAGTGAGACTCCAATGGGAGTCGCCTACGAGCAGTACTTC. Residues: CASSETPMGVAYEQYF.

This clonotype is termed medium-sized (0.01 to 0.1%). The chain uses TRBV6-1 and TRBJ2-1, with TRBD1 as a possible D gene (6 bases). CDR1 and CDR2 (germline): MNHNS, SASEGT. V was clipped by 8 bases and J by 5 bases, with 16 bases between them. The CDR3 is 14 amino acids. The chain's CDR3 is CASDTRGGNNEQFF. DNA for the CDR3: TGTGCCAGCGATACCAGGGGTGGGAACAATGAGCAGTTCTTC.

The chain couples TRBV25-1 to TRBJ2-2, with D perhaps matching TRBD1 (5 bases). V dropped 1 base and J dropped 7 bases, with 16 bases sitting between them. In germline, CDR1 is MGHDK, CDR2 SYGVNS. CDR3 length: 16 residues. For the CDR3, the DNA is TGTGCCAGCAGTGAATGGGTGCAGGGTGGGCACGGGGAGCTGTTTTTT. Its protein is CASSEWVQGGHGELFF.

This clonotype was detected a few times. The chain has TRBV6-1 and TRBJ1-1, with a weak D call TRBD1 (6 bases). CDR3 length: 15 residues. Germline V gene lookup returns CDR1 MNHNS and CDR2 SASEGT. The V end was cut by 4 bases, the J end by 0 bases, with 12 bases between. CDR3: CASSGTASMNTEAFF. The CDR3, as DNA: TGTGCCAGCAGTGGGACAGCCTCGATGAACACTGAAGCTTTCTTT.

The count of this clonotype is one. At one end, the junction sequence differs from germline, possibly due to a read error. The CDR3 is CAGSLAGGFTDTQYF. CDR3 nucleotides: TGTGCCGGGAGTCTGGCAGGGGGCTTCACAGATACCCAGTATTTT. The rearrangement joins TRBV27 to TRBJ2-3; 8 nucleotides match TRBD1. CDR3 length equals 15 residues. Germline loops: CDR1 MNHEY, CDR2 SMNVEV (reference sequence).

The chain couples TRBV6-1 to TRBJ1-3; D call uncertain. V lost 6 bases and J 0 bases, leaving 12 bases between the germline ends. The germline CDR1 and CDR2 sequences are MNHNS and SASEGT. This CDR3 has 15 residues. CDR3: CASRDDIASGNTIYF. The CDR3, as DNA: TGTGCCAGCAGAGATGACATCGCCTCTGGAAACACCATATATTTT.

Concerning this clonotype itself: The junction differs from germline at one of its ends, possibly a read error. V gene TRBV6-1 combines with J gene TRBJ2-3, with 8 positions matching TRBD1. Germline V gene lookup returns CDR1 MNHNS and CDR2 SASEGT. The CDR3 is 14 amino acids. The CDR3 bases are TGCGCCGGCAGGGGGCCCAGGGCCAAAGATATGCAGTATTTT. Amino acid sequence: CAGRGPRAKDMQYF.

By proportion, this clonotype is large. This chain uses TRBV6-5 with TRBJ2-1; 7 positions match TRBD2. This CDR3 has 15 amino acids. Germline V gene data show CDR1 as MNHEY and CDR2 as SVGAGI. V shed 6 bases, J shed 9 bases, and the junction held 14 bases outside the gene matches. CDR3 sequence (DNA): TGTGCCAGCAGACCTTCTGGCGGGAGCATGGGTGAGCAGTTCTTC. Translation: CASRPSGGSMGEQFF.

This clonotype rates as large. The chain recombines TRBV6-1 with TRBJ2-1, with a tentative D call TRBD1 (5 bases). Trimming shortened V by 10 bases and J by 10 bases, and 17 bases separated the two germline ends. The CDR3 sequence is 12 residues long. Germline CDR1 and CDR2: MNHNS and SASEGT. Here the CDR3 reads CATTGFAQEQFF. The DNA for the CDR3 is TGTGCCACTACAGGATTTGCCCAAGAGCAGTTCTTC.

This clonotype appeared a few times. The J gene is TRBJ2-3, the V gene TRBV7-6; D perhaps matches TRBD1 (6 bases). The germline V gene encodes CDR1 SGHVS and CDR2 FNYEAQ. The CDR3 runs 14 residues. Trimming took 5 bases from V and 2 from J, leaving 11 bases between them. The DNA of the CDR3 is TGTGCCAGCAGCAAACAGGGTTCCACAGATACGCAGTATTTT. It is translated as CASSKQGSTDTQYF.

This clonotype was seen a handful of times. The chain carries TRBV6-1 and TRBJ1-6, with 8 nucleotides matching TRBD1. Trimming cost V 0 bases and J 7 bases; bases outside gene matches: 17. Germline V gene sequence: CDR1 MNHNS, CDR2 SASEGT. CDR3 length equals 20 residues. The CDR3 here is CASSEALLGQGATGNSPLHF. The CDR3 nucleotides are TGTGCCAGCAGTGAAGCGCTTCTCGGCCAGGGGGCTACGGGGAATTCACCCCTCCACTTT.

This clonotype was counted between two and nine times. Its ends do not fully match the called genes, so a read error is possible. The rearrangement links TRBV6-1 to TRBJ1-3, with D possibly matching TRBD1 (5 bases). The CDR3 consists of 13 residues. Per germline, CDR1 MNHNS and CDR2 SASEGT. The DNA for the CDR3 is TGTGCCAGCAGAGAAGGGACCGAGGACACCATATATTTT. As protein: CASREGTEDTIYF.

This chain links TRBV6-5 with TRBJ1-1, with 8 bases that match TRBD1. V lost 4 bases, J lost 0 bases, and 10 bases stayed unmatched. Germline V gives CDR1 MNHEY, CDR2 SVGAGI. The CDR3 length is 17 residues. CDR3 residues: CASSLTGEGYVNTEAFF. The CDR3 nucleotides read TGTGCCAGCAGTTTGACAGGGGAGGGGTATGTGAACACTGAAGCTTTCTTT.

V gene TRBV6-5 combines with J gene TRBJ2-1, with 8 bases lining up with TRBD1. The J call may be mistaken, given a closer DNA end match to TRBJ2-7. Germline V CDR1 and CDR2: MNHEY, SVGAGI. The CDR3 consists of 16 residues. CDR3: CASSYSGQGPSYEQYF. The CDR3 nucleotides are TGTGCCAGCAGTTACTCAGGACAGGGCCCCTCCTACGAGCAGTACTTC.

This clonotype counts as medium-sized. The V gene is TRBV6-5, the J gene TRBJ2-2; 7 bases are a match to TRBD2. V dropped 7 bases and J dropped 6; count of bases not matched to a gene: 11. The CDR3 totals 15 residues. CDR1 and CDR2 from the germline V gene are MNHEY and SVGAGI. The chain's CDR3 is CASTTPSGIPGELFF. CDR3 coding DNA: TGTGCCAGCACGACCCCTAGCGGAATACCCGGGGAGCTGTTTTTT.

This clonotype is judged large. V is TRBV6-1 and J is TRBJ2-1, with a tentative D call TRBD2 (5 bases). The V gene lost 4 bases and the J gene lost 3 bases, with 19 bases spanning the gap. The CDR3 has 17 amino acids. The V gene's germline CDR1 is MNHNS and CDR2 SASEGT. The CDR3 loop is CASSVRLAATSYNEQFF. As DNA, the CDR3 is TGTGCCAGCAGTGTCAGGTTAGCAGCAACTAGCTACAATGAGCAGTTCTTC.

The chain couples TRBV7-9 to TRBJ2-4; TRBD1 or TRBD2 may be the D gene (6 bases each). The J call may not be correct, given that the DNA end is closer to TRBJ2-5. This CDR3 is 16 amino acids long. In germline, CDR1 is SEHNR, CDR2 FQNEAQ (reference sequence). The DNA for the CDR3 is TGTGCCAGCAGCTTATTCCAAGGGGGGACCCAAGAGACCCAGTACTTC. This encodes CASSLFQGGTQETQYF.